A single T cell receptor beta chain is shown here with its context. Its antigen is still unknown. CD45RO-negative cells were positively selected for CCR7, leaving out terminally differentiated effector memory CD45RA+ cells. Researchers ran the assay at a deep level. Sequencing was performed with immunoSEQ multiplex PCR; in TCRdb, only in-frame clones are kept and a portion is missing. The sample shows hundreds of thousands of clones, approximately 92% of them seen only once. Germline loops: CDR1 LGHNA, CDR2 YSLEER. V lost 0 bases and J lost 5; bases outside the gene matches: 7. The CDR3 consists of 16 residues. The data are from a study of shared clonotypes between healthy human individuals. Overall study findings and caveats: The authors expected sequencing depth to affect clonotype sharing among donors.

The TCR comes from a young man in good health. Sequenced: naive CD8+ T cells sorted from blood. This rearrangement joins TRBV4-3 to TRBJ1-5, with 7 positions matching TRBD1. CDR3 DNA: TGCGCCAGCAGCCAAGATTGGGGAGGGGGCGATCAGCCCCAGCATTTT. The encoded protein is CASSQDWGGGDQPQHF.